These 11 T cell receptor beta chains were all obtained from the same sample, sequenced in a study of metastatic and nonmetastatic thyroid tumors. TCRdb used MiXCR to call clones anew from the PCR reads. This sample has 30,000 or so clones; 7.4% occur once, and the top ten carry 35% to 50%. Ahead of thyroid surgery, no patient had received treatment of any kind. The sequenced sample was blood. Source of these receptors: a female donor with papillary thyroid cancer or a benign thyroid nodule (not recorded which). Some clones in this sample may be carry-over from other donors' samples.

The sample holds a few counts of this clone. This may stem from a read error, because a much larger clone lies one nucleotide away. The chain recombines TRBV10-2 with TRBJ2-7; D gene uncertain. CDR3 length equals 15 residues. The V and J ends lost 3 bases and 0 bases respectively, with 12 bases between them. Germline-derived CDR1 and CDR2 are WSHSY and SAAADI. CDR3 DNA sequence: TGCGCCAGCAGTGAAACGGTACTCGTCTCCTACGAGCAGTACTTC. Its translation: CASSETVLVSYEQYF.

This clone was recorded at least ten times. V gene TRBV20-1 combines with J gene TRBJ2-5; D is possibly TRBD1 (6 bases). Germline CDR1 is DFQATT and CDR2 is SNEGSKA (reference sequence). The CDR3 extends over 16 amino acids. Trimming stripped 0 bases from V and 5 bases from J, with 19 bases between. CDR3 protein: CSARDTLGQQDETQYF. The CDR3 nucleotides are TGCAGTGCTAGAGATACCCTAGGACAGCAAGATGAGACCCAGTACTTC.

The table lists this clone with many counts. The rearrangement links TRBV6-1 to TRBJ2-3; D may correspond to TRBD1 or TRBD2 (5 bases each). The V and J ends lost 6 bases and 6 bases respectively, with 13 bases between them. Germline loops: CDR1 MNHNS, CDR2 SASEGT. The CDR3 consists of 13 residues. Here the CDR3 reads CASSLPEGDTQYF. In DNA, the CDR3 is TGTGCCAGCAGCCTTCCCGAGGGGGATACGCAGTATTTT.

This clone was detected ten times or more. This chain connects TRBV2 to TRBJ2-1; the match to TRBD2 covers 10 bases. CDR1 SNHLY and CDR2 FYNNEI come from the germline V gene. Unmatched junction bases numbered 3, after V lost 5 bases and J lost 5 bases. This CDR3 comprises 14 residues. In nucleotides, the CDR3 is TGTGCCAGCAGTAGGACTAGCGGCAACAATGAGCAGTTCTTC. Protein sequence: CASSRTSGNNEQFF.

The chain is built from TRBV9 and TRBJ2-5; 10 bases are shared with TRBD2. Germline trimming cut 4 bases from V and 4 bases from J; bases unmatched to any gene: 7. The CDR3 consists of 15 residues. In germline, CDR1 is SGDLS, CDR2 YYNGEE. CDR3 bases: TGTGCCAGCAGCACTCCCTCTAGCGGGGGAGAGACCCAGTACTTC. Residues: CASSTPSSGGETQYF.

Ten or more counts support this clone. The chain combines TRBV18 with TRBJ1-3; TRBD1 is a possible D gene (5 bases). Trimming stripped 2 bases from V and 5 bases from J, with 13 bases between. CDR3 size: 15 residues. Germline V gene lookup returns CDR1 KGHSH and CDR2 LQKENI. CDR3 region: CASSPSREQRNTIYF. In DNA form, the CDR3 reads TGTGCCAGCTCACCAAGCAGGGAACAAAGAAACACCATATATTTT. The full variable domain, with the rest looked up from reference TRBV18 and TRBJ1-3, is NAGVMQNPRHLVRRRGQEARLRCSPMKGHSHVYWYRQLPEEGLKFMVYLQKENIIDESGMPKERFSAEFPKEGPSILRIQQVVRGDSAAYFCASSPSREQRNTIYFGEGSWLTVV.

This clone was seen at least ten times. V usage is TRBV2 and J usage is TRBJ1-1; a possible D gene is TRBD1 (5 bases). The ends were cut back, 4 bases at V and 0 bases at J, with 9 bases in the middle. CDR3 length: 14 residues. In germline, CDR1 is SNHLY, CDR2 FYNNEI. The CDR3 region is CASSVGRVNTEAFF. In DNA form, the CDR3 reads TGTGCCAGCAGTGTCGGCAGGGTGAACACTGAAGCTTTCTTT.

This clone has a count of ten or more. This sequence joins TRBV20-1 and TRBJ1-6; D call uncertain. The CDR3 sequence is 14 residues long. V shed 3 bases and J shed 5 bases, with 11 bases lying between them. Per the germline V gene, CDR1 is DFQATT and CDR2 is SNEGSKA (reference sequence). CDR3 sequence: CSARQRRDNSPLHF. The CDR3 DNA is TGCAGTGCTAGGCAACGGCGAGATAATTCACCCCTCCACTTT.

This clone was detected many times. V usage is TRBV19 and J usage is TRBJ1-1; perhaps TRBD1 as D (5 bases). Germline assignment: CDR1 LNHDA and CDR2 SQIVND (reference sequence). V lost 6 bases to trimming and J lost 7 bases, with 24 bases between them. The CDR3 totals 16 residues. For the CDR3, the DNA is TGTGCCAGTAGAAGAGAGGGACCGGGGCCCCGGAGTGAAGCTTTCTTT. This encodes CASRREGPGPRSEAFF.

This clone showed up many times. Here the CDR3 DNA reads TGTGCCAGCAGTGACAGGAATAATCAGCCCCAGCATTTT. It specifies CASSDRNNQPQHF. The rearrangement uses TRBV28 and TRBJ1-5; a weak D match, TRBD1 (6 bases). Germline V gene sequence: CDR1 MDHEN, CDR2 SYDVKM. The CDR3 has 13 residues. V gave up 5 bases and J gave up 4 bases, with 9 bases separating them.

The chain carries TRBV4-1 and TRBJ2-7; TRBD1 agrees at 7 bases. The CDR3 extends over 14 amino acids. Germline V gene data show CDR1 as MGHRA and CDR2 as YSYEKL. V lost 6 bases, J lost 1 base, and 6 bases stayed unmatched. The CDR3 is CASSYGQASYEQYF. Here the CDR3 DNA reads TGCGCCAGCAGTTACGGACAGGCATCCTACGAGCAGTACTTC.